The 10 T cell receptor beta chains given below trace back to one sample, sequenced in a study of regulatory T cells in long-lasting Graves disease. Assembly of TCR beta libraries relied on iRepertoire HTBI primers together with Arm-PCR of CDR3 regions. Using its own MiXCR run on the multiplex PCR reads, TCRdb lists one record per CDR3 protein. The sample lists about 530,000 distinct CDR3 sequences; around 16% were seen once. The time point: newly diagnosed GD, antithyroid drugs for less than 3 months. RNA isolated from PBMCs was used to make the TCR library. These data were also filed under a second study, of T cells in Graves' hyperthyroidism and ophthalmopathy.

The sequenced sample was peripheral blood mononuclear cells (PBMCs), obtained at new diagnosis, from a patient treated with antithyroid drugs. These TCRs come from a woman aged 40-65 years with Graves disease.

The chain uses TRBV20-1 and TRBJ2-1; TRBD2 matches 9 bases. This CDR3 comprises 15 residues. After removal of 4 bases from V and 1 base from J, the junction contained 5 bases not matched to a gene. CDR1 and CDR2 from the germline V gene are DFQATT and SNEGSKA (reference sequence). The CDR3 sequence is CSATDLAGSYNEQFF. The DNA of the CDR3 is TGCAGTGCTACCGACCTAGCGGGATCCTACAATGAGCAGTTCTTC.

A note on this clonotype: One base away lies a much larger clone, so this may be a sequencing read error. This CDR3 is missing its conserved last phenylalanine or tryptophan, likely due to a read error. The chain couples TRBV18 to TRBJ1-1; D is undetermined. The CDR3 totals 16 residues. CDR1 and CDR2 (germline): KGHSH, LQKENI. Trimming pared 1 base from V and 0 bases from J, leaving 12 bases between. CDR3 coding DNA: TGTGCCAGCTCACCACAACGGGCCGGTATGAACACTGAAGCTTTCCTT. Encoded protein: CASSPQRAGMNTEAFL.

This clonotype was picked up many times. The rearrangement joins TRBV7-8 to TRBJ1-5; D is ambiguous. The ends were cut back, 0 bases at V and 0 bases at J, with 6 bases in the middle. Germline V CDR1 and CDR2: SGHVS, FQNEAQ. The CDR3 is made up of 15 amino acids. The CDR3 DNA reads as TGTGCCAGCAGCTTAGCGACCAGTAGCAATCAGCCCCAGCATTTT. Protein product: CASSLATSSNQPQHF. The full variable domain, rest sourced from reference TRBV7-8 and TRBJ1-5, is GAGVSQSPRYKVAKRGQDVALRCDPISGHVSLFWYQQALGQGPEFLTYFQNEAQLDKSGLPSDRFFAERPEGSVSTLKIQRTQQEDSAVYLCASSLATSSNQPQHFGDGTRLSIL.

This clonotype was seen many times. The V call is TRBV7-3, the J call TRBJ2-1; D might be TRBD1 (6 bases). The germline CDR1 and CDR2 sequences are SGHTA and FQGTGA. The CDR3 extends over 15 amino acids. V was cut by 5 bases and J by 1 base, with 12 bases left in between. This CDR3 is CASSQRQASYNEQFF. CDR3 nucleotide sequence: TGTGCCAGCAGCCAAAGACAGGCTTCCTACAATGAGCAGTTCTTC.

This clonotype showed up just a few times. The V call is TRBV4-1, the J call TRBJ1-2; D is unclear. Germline V lookup: CDR1 MGHRA, CDR2 YSYEKL. V was cut by 4 bases and J by 7 bases, with 10 bases left in between. CDR3 size: 12 residues. CDR3 protein: CASSPISGGYTF. DNA of the CDR3: TGCGCCAGCAGCCCTATTAGCGGTGGCTACACCTTC.

This clonotype was seen ten or more times. V gene TRBV7-8 combines with J gene TRBJ2-2, with 10 bases aligning to TRBD1. After removal of 4 bases from V and 5 bases from J, the junction contained 4 bases not matched to a gene. The germline gives CDR1 SGHVS, CDR2 FQNEAQ. The CDR3 loop spans 15 amino acids. The CDR3 region has the DNA TGTGCCAGCAGCTCGGGACAGGGGAGGACCGGGGAGCTGTTTTTT. The encoded protein is CASSSGQGRTGELFF.

This chain connects TRBV13 to TRBJ2-1; 10 nucleotides agree with TRBD1. Germline V gene lookup returns CDR1 PRHDT and CDR2 FYEKMQ (reference sequence). V gave up 5 bases and J gave up 4 bases; unmatched junction bases: 5. This CDR3 has 15 amino acids. The CDR3 region has the DNA TGTGCCAGCAGCCCGGACAGGGGGGAGTACAATGAGCAGTTCTTC. Amino acids: CASSPDRGEYNEQFF. Filled out from reference TRBV13 and TRBJ2-1, the complete variable domain reads AAGVIQSPRHLIKEKRETATLKCYPIPRHDTVYWYQQGPGQDPQFLISFYEKMQSDKGSIPDRFSAQQFSDYHSELNMSSLELGDSALYFCASSPDRGEYNEQFFGPGTRLTVL.

This clonotype was seen many times. The chain has TRBV20-1 and TRBJ2-5; D unclear. Trimming removed 6 bases at V and 1 base at J, with 9 bases between. CDR1 is DFQATT and CDR2 is SNEGSKA in the germline V gene (reference sequence). The CDR3 runs to 12 residues. The CDR3 DNA sequence: TGCAGTGCCCGGTACGGCCAAGAGACCCAGTACTTC. It specifies CSARYGQETQYF.

Many counts were recorded for this clonotype. The chain combines TRBV2 with TRBJ2-1, with D perhaps TRBD1 (6 bases). Trimming stripped 6 bases from V and 0 bases from J, with 15 bases between. In germline, CDR1 is SNHLY, CDR2 FYNNEI. This CDR3 spans 16 amino acids. CDR3 amino acids: CASRAGQSSSYNEQFF. The CDR3 nucleotides read TGTGCCAGCAGAGCAGGACAGTCCAGCTCCTACAATGAGCAGTTCTTC.

The J gene is TRBJ2-6, the V gene TRBV2; TRBD2 agrees at 11 bases. Losses at the gene ends were 2 bases for V and 2 bases for J; bases not matched to a gene: 5. The CDR3 has 18 amino acids. In germline, CDR1 is SNHLY, CDR2 FYNNEI. As DNA, the CDR3 is TGTGCCAGCAGTGAATTTAGCGGGGGGGCCGCTGGGGCCAACGTCCTGACTTTC. This translates into CASSEFSGGAAGANVLTF.